A single sample gave rise to the 17 T cell receptor beta chains below, sequenced in a study of blood T cell repertoires in COVID-19. Produced via immunoSEQ multiplex PCR; TCRdb's table is partial and in-frame only. The sample consists of some 180,000 clones, approximately 85% of them appearing once. Sequencing input: peripheral blood. The receptor source for this set is a woman aged 60-75 years with acute or convalescent COVID-19.

The chain couples TRBV14 to TRBJ1-1; 9 bases line up with TRBD1. This CDR3 has 15 residues. CDR1 is SGHDN, CDR2 FVKESK, per germline. V shed 4 bases and J 6 bases; nucleotides not matched to a gene: 9. DNA of the CDR3: TGTGCCAGCAGCCGGGACAGGGTGGGGTCGGCTGAAGCTTTCTTT. Encoded protein: CASSRDRVGSAEAFF.

The rearrangement uses TRBV4-2 and TRBJ2-3; D may be TRBD1 (5 bases). Deletions cut 0 bases from V and 14 bases from J, with 15 bases between. Germline CDR1 LGHNA, CDR2 YNFKEQ. The CDR3 consists of 13 residues. The CDR3 DNA sequence: TGTGCCAGCAGCCAAGATTTTAAGGCAGGGCTGTATTTT. As protein: CASSQDFKAGLYF.

This chain connects TRBV5-5 to TRBJ2-2; 7 bases are a match to TRBD2. The CDR3 contains 14 residues. Per germline, CDR1 SGHKS and CDR2 YYEKEE (reference sequence). The V and J ends lost 3 bases and 2 bases, in that order; junction bases with no gene match: 1. The CDR3 loop is CASSWGGNTGELFF. The CDR3 DNA sequence: TGTGCCAGCAGCTGGGGGGGAAACACCGGGGAGCTGTTTTTT.

The J gene is TRBJ2-3, the V gene TRBV30; D uncertain. The CDR3 is 18 residues long. Germline V CDR1 and CDR2: GTSNPN, SVGIG (reference sequence). V lost 2 bases, J lost 6 bases, and 27 bases lay in between. The CDR3 DNA is TGTGCCTGGAGTTTTCCTCTGCCTGGCGGAGCTGTCCCCGATACGCAGTATTTT. It yields the protein CAWSFPLPGGAVPDTQYF.

This chain links TRBV6-2 or TRBV6-3 with TRBJ2-7, with 9 bases matching TRBD2. Trimming removed 8 bases from V and 6 bases from J; junction bases left unmatched: 14. The V gene's germline CDR1 is MNHEY and CDR2 SVGEGT. The CDR3 runs to 15 residues. The CDR3 DNA sequence: TGTGCCAGCCGTTTGGATAGCGGGAGCGGACGCGAGCAGTACGTC. Encoded protein: CASRLDSGSGREQYV.

CDR3 bases: TGTGCCAGCAGTTCCTGGACTAGCGGACATCAATATTTT. Protein product: CASSSWTSGHQYF. The J gene is TRBJ2-3, the V gene TRBV7-3, with 10 bases that match TRBD2. The CDR3 is 13 residues long. Trimming at V came to 6 bases and at J to 15 bases, leaving 12 bases not matched to a gene. The germline CDR1 and CDR2 sequences are SGHTA and FQGTGA.

The gene calls are TRBV7-6 and TRBJ2-3; 7 nucleotides align to TRBD2. This CDR3 contains 17 residues. Germline CDR1 reads SGHVS; CDR2 reads FNYEAQ. With 6 bases clipped from V and 0 bases from J, the junction kept 12 bases outside the gene matches. CDR3 loop: CASSPLPAGVSTDTQYF. The CDR3 bases are TGTGCCAGCAGTCCACTCCCGGCGGGAGTAAGCACAGATACGCAGTATTTT. Variable domain in full (rest from reference TRBV7-6 and TRBJ2-3): GAGVSQSPRYKVTKRGQDVALRCDPISGHVSLYWYRQALGQGPEFLTYFNYEAQQDKSGLPNDRFSAERPEGSISTLTIQRTEQRDSAMYRCASSPLPAGVSTDTQYFGPGTRLTVL.

This chain connects TRBV27 to TRBJ1-3; possible D gene TRBD1, 5 bases. Germline V gene sequence: CDR1 MNHEY, CDR2 SMNVEV (reference sequence). V was trimmed by 5 bases and J by 0 bases, leaving 11 bases between them. The CDR3 extends over 15 amino acids. CDR3 protein: CASSPGTGSGNTIYF. DNA for the CDR3: TGTGCCAGCAGTCCCGGGACTGGCTCTGGAAACACCATATATTTT.

This chain joins TRBV6-5 and TRBJ1-5, with a possible D match to TRBD1 (6 bases). Trimming took 7 bases from V and 4 from J, leaving 11 bases between them. This CDR3 spans 13 amino acids. Per the germline V gene, CDR1 is MNHEY and CDR2 is SVGAGI. The CDR3 DNA reads as TGTGCCAGCAAGCAGGGGAATAATCAGCCCCAGCATTTT. It yields the protein CASKQGNNQPQHF.

The rearrangement links TRBV6-5 to TRBJ1-5, with D perhaps matching TRBD1 (5 bases). Germline V gives CDR1 MNHEY, CDR2 SVGAGI. V lost 5 bases and J lost 7, with 18 bases in between. The length of the CDR3 is 15 residues. The chain's CDR3 is CASSPLQGPEQPQHF. The DNA of the CDR3 is TGTGCCAGCAGTCCGCTGCAGGGTCCAGAGCAGCCCCAGCATTTT.

The chain carries TRBV12-3 or TRBV12-4 and TRBJ2-1; D might be TRBD2 (5 bases). The CDR3 has 13 residues. V was clipped by 8 bases and J by 7 bases, with 15 bases between them. This CDR3 reads CASEEDSRNEQFF. As DNA, the CDR3 is TGTGCCAGCGAGGAGGACTCACGGAATGAGCAGTTCTTC.

The chain uses TRBV9 and TRBJ1-1, with 11 bases matching TRBD1. The CDR3 has 17 amino acids. With 3 bases clipped from V and 0 bases from J, the junction kept 7 bases outside the gene matches. Germline lookup yields CDR1 SGDLS and CDR2 YYNGEE. The CDR3, as DNA: TGTGCCAGCAGCGCCGGGGACAGGGGGAGGGTGAACACTGAAGCTTTCTTT. Its translation is CASSAGDRGRVNTEAFF. The full variable domain, in which reference TRBV9 and TRBJ1-1 provide the parts outside the CDR3, is DSGVTQTPKHLITATGQRVTLRCSPRSGDLSVYWYQQSLDQGLQFLIQYYNGEERAKGNILERFSAQQFPDLHSELNLSSLELGDSALYFCASSAGDRGRVNTEAFFGQGTRLTVV.

This clone was recorded only once. At the DNA level, this CDR3 is encoded by other sequences in the same sample as well. In nucleotides, the CDR3 is TGTGCCAGCAGCTTATCAGGAAACACCATATATTTT. It is translated as CASSLSGNTIYF. The V and J genes are TRBV7-9 and TRBJ1-3; D gene ambiguous. The CDR3 extends over 12 amino acids. Germline V CDR1 and CDR2: SEHNR, FQNEAQ (reference sequence). V was clipped by 2 bases and J by 4 bases, with 3 bases between them.

This chain connects TRBV6-8 to TRBJ2-1; 10 bases match TRBD2. Germline values: CDR1 MNHGY, CDR2 SAAAGT. The CDR3 is 21 amino acids. The V segment lost 4 bases and the J segment 0 bases; nucleotides outside the gene matches: 18. CDR3 nucleotides: TGTGCCAGCAGTTTCACCCCTATCGGACTAGCGGAGAGAGCCTCCTACAATGAGCAGTTCTTC. Translating it yields CASSFTPIGLAERASYNEQFF.

The table lists this clone with a few counts. The V call is TRBV9, the J call TRBJ2-2; D perhaps matches TRBD2 (6 bases). V was cut by 0 bases and J by 6 bases, with 12 bases left in between. Germline V gene lookup returns CDR1 SGDLS and CDR2 YYNGEE. This CDR3 region has 15 residues. The CDR3 DNA reads as TGTGCCAGCAGCGTAGTCGGGAGCGGGTCCGGGGAGCTGTTTTTT. The encoded protein is CASSVVGSGSGELFF.

The rearrangement joins TRBV7-2 to TRBJ2-4; 7 positions match TRBD1. Trimming at V came to 5 bases and at J to 0 bases, leaving 13 bases not matched to a gene. CDR3 length: 18 residues. Germline V gene data show CDR1 as SGHTA and CDR2 as FQGNSA. The DNA of the CDR3 is TGTGCCAGCAGCCCGACCAGGGGACAGTGGCTAGCCAAAAACATTCAGTACTTC. Translated, it gives CASSPTRGQWLAKNIQYF.

The chain uses TRBV28 and TRBJ2-3; 14 bases match TRBD2. CDR1 MDHEN and CDR2 SYDVKM come from the germline V gene. With 4 bases clipped from V and 14 bases from J, the junction kept 8 bases outside the gene matches. The CDR3 is made up of 14 amino acids. The DNA of the CDR3 is TGTGCCAGCAGTTCTCCGGGACTAGCGGGAGAAGGGTATTTT. It is translated as CASSSPGLAGEGYF.